This is a list of T cell receptor beta chains from one sample in a study of a mutant IDH1 vaccine in newly diagnosed glioma. Sequencing used immunoSEQ multiplex PCR; TCRdb keeps in-frame clones, though not all of them. The sample records roughly 39,000 clones, 70% to 90% being singletons. These receptors have no known antigen. The sample here was PBMCs, taken from a glioma patient whose treatment included an IDH1 peptide vaccine. The receptors originated from a man aged 40-49 years with glioma. Both conserved end residues are part of each CDR3. D genes are given only for firm matches. Clone size is given for some rows only: seen once, a few or many times, or a class if the clone is expanded.

J,size,D,V,DNA,CDR3
TRBJ2-6,.,.,TRBV7-8,TGTGCCAGCAGCTTAAGATGGAGTAGCTCTGGGGCCAACGTCCTGACTTTC,CASSLRWSSSGANVLTF
TRBJ1-4,.,.,TRBV7-2,TGTGCCAGCAGCTCGGGACAACTTTATGAAAAACTGTTTTTT,CASSSGQLYEKLFF
TRBJ1-2,.,.,TRBV28,TGTGCCAGCAGTTTAGGGAGTAGGTATGGCTACACCTTC,CASSLGSRYGYTF
TRBJ2-7,.,TRBD1,TRBV15,TGTGCCACCAGCAGACCACATCCGGGACAGGGGGCTGGGGAGCAGTACTTC,CATSRPHPGQGAGEQYF
TRBJ2-7,.,TRBD2,TRBV5-4,TGTGCCAGCAGCCGCTTAGCGGGAGAATCCTACGAGCAGTACTTC,CASSRLAGESYEQYF
TRBJ1-1,once,TRBD1,TRBV5-1,TGCGCCAGCAGCGTAGCGGGACAGGGTCACACTGAAGCTTTCTTT,CASSVAGQGHTEAFF
TRBJ1-2,.,.,TRBV29-1,TGCAGCGCTAAGGACGGACTGTATGGCTACACCTTC,CSAKDGLYGYTF
TRBJ2-7,.,.,TRBV23-1,TGCGCCAGCAGTCCTCAGGGTCCCCACGAGCAGTACTTC,CASSPQGPHEQYF
TRBJ1-4,.,.,TRBV6-6,TGTGCCAGCAGTTACAGCGCTAACGGTGAAAAACTGTTTTTT,CASSYSANGEKLFF
TRBJ2-2,.,TRBD2,TRBV7-9,TGTGCCAGCAGACGGACTAGTACCGCGAACACCGGGGAGCTGTTTTTT,CASRRTSTANTGELFF
TRBJ2-3,.,TRBD1,TRBV5-1,TGCGCCAGCAGCTTGGTGGGACAGGGAGGGGCAGATACGCAGTATTTT,CASSLVGQGGADTQYF
TRBJ2-2,.,TRBD2,TRBV29-1,TGCAGCGTTGGGGAGGGAGGGTACACCGGGGAGCTGTTTTTT,CSVGEGGYTGELFF
TRBJ1-4,.,.,TRBV27,TGTGCCAGCAGCTCTAGAAGAGGGCCGGGAAAACTGTTTTTT,CASSSRRGPGKLFF
TRBJ2-7,.,.,TRBV4-1,TGCGCCAGCAGCCAATATCCAGGGGCCTCGAGCTCCTACGAGCAGTACTTC,CASSQYPGASSSYEQYF
TRBJ2-5,.,TRBD2,TRBV7-9,TGTGCCAGCAGCCTAGCGGAAGAGACCCAGTACTTC,CASSLAEETQYF
TRBJ1-2,.,TRBD1,TRBV5-6,TGTGCCAGCAGCTCAATCACGACAGGGGGAAGCTACACCTTC,CASSSITTGGSYTF
TRBJ2-3,.,TRBD1,TRBV18,TGTGCCAGCTCACCCAGGACAGGCCGAACAGATACGCAGTATTTT,CASSPRTGRTDTQYF
TRBJ2-1,.,.,TRBV7-2,TGTGCCAGCAGCCCCGAGGCCTACAATGAGCAGTTCTTC,CASSPEAYNEQFF
TRBJ1-5,.,TRBD1,TRBV27,TGTGCCAGCAGCCCCGGGACAGGCGGCCAGCCCCAGCATTTT,CASSPGTGGQPQHF
TRBJ1-1,.,.,TRBV7-2,TGTGCCAGCAGCCCCCCCGCACCCAAGAACACTGAAGCTTTCTTT,CASSPPAPKNTEAFF
TRBJ2-1,.,.,TRBV27,TGTGCCAGCAGTTTGGACAGCTACAATGAGCAGTTCTTC,CASSLDSYNEQFF
TRBJ2-1,.,.,TRBV2,TGTGCCAGCAGTGAATTGGGGCAAAAGGAGTTCTTC,CASSELGQKEFF
TRBJ2-5,.,.,TRBV7-2,TGTGCCAGCAGCTCAAGCACCGAGACCCAGTACTTC,CASSSSTETQYF
TRBJ1-4,.,.,TRBV18,TGTGCCAGCTCACCCGCGAGCACTAATGAAAAACTGTTTTTT,CASSPASTNEKLFF
TRBJ1-5,.,.,TRBV28,TGTGCCAGCAGACTCCGGGAAACCTATCAGCCCCAGCATTTT,CASRLRETYQPQHF
TRBJ1-3,.,TRBD1,TRBV15,TGTGCCACCAGGCTGGGACAGGGGAGCTCTGGAAACACCATATATTTT,CATRLGQGSSGNTIYF
TRBJ2-2,.,.,TRBV18,TGTGCCAGCTCACCATTTACCGGGACTAACACCGGGGAGCTGTTTTTT,CASSPFTGTNTGELFF
TRBJ2-3,.,.,TRBV5-1,TGCGCCAGCAGCTTGAAAGCTTCTAGCACAGATACGCAGTATTTT,CASSLKASSTDTQYF
TRBJ2-3,.,.,TRBV7-2,TGTGCCAGCAGCTTAGCGCTGGCGAGCCGAAGCTCAGATACGCAGTATTTT,CASSLALASRSSDTQYF
TRBJ1-3,few,.,TRBV6-5,TGTGCCAGCAGAACAGGGATTCCGGCTGGAAACACCATATATTTT,CASRTGIPAGNTIYF
TRBJ1-2,.,.,TRBV6-5,TGTGCCAGCAGCACGGACGGCGTACGGGGCTACACCTTC,CASSTDGVRGYTF
TRBJ1-1,once,TRBD1,TRBV2,TGTGCCAGCAGTGCAACCGGACAGGGCTCTGCTGAAGCTTTCTTT,CASSATGQGSAEAFF
TRBJ1-1,few,TRBD1,TRBV29-1,TGCAGCGTAGACAGGGTACCAGCTTTCTTT,CSVDRVPAFF
TRBJ2-2,.,.,TRBV9,TGTGCCAGCAGCGGCATTCACACCGGGGAGCTGTTTTTT,CASSGIHTGELFF
TRBJ1-2,.,TRBD1,TRBV9,TGTGCCAGCAGCATCACTGACAGGGCGGGCCATGGCTACACCTTC,CASSITDRAGHGYTF
TRBJ2-5,once,.,TRBV4-2,TGTGCCAGCAGCCCCGGTCGGACAGCGTACCAAGAGACCCAGTACTTC,CASSPGRTAYQETQYF
TRBJ1-3,.,.,TRBV7-3,TGTGCCAGCAGCTTAACAGGGAGACCTGGAAACACCATATATTTT,CASSLTGRPGNTIYF
TRBJ2-3,once,TRBD2,TRBV2,TGTGCCAGCAGGACGGGACTAGCGGGAGGGCCTGGCACAGATACGCAGTATTTT,CASRTGLAGGPGTDTQYF
TRBJ2-1,.,TRBD1,TRBV5-6,TGTGCCAGCAGCTTGGGACAGGGGCATGAGCAGTTCTTC,CASSLGQGHEQFF
TRBJ2-2,.,.,TRBV18,TGTGCCAGCTCACCAAATAATATTCTCACCGGGGAGCTGTTTTTT,CASSPNNILTGELFF
TRBJ1-6,few,.,TRBV18,TGTGCCAGCTCAGACCGGGACATCGAGGGGCTGGGTTCACCCCTCCACTTT,CASSDRDIEGLGSPLHF
TRBJ2-7,once,.,TRBV6-5,TGTGCCAGCAGTTACTCAGCGTACGGCTCCTACGAGCAGTACTTC,CASSYSAYGSYEQYF